The 31 T cell receptor beta chains reported below all come from one sample, sequenced in a study of control samples from healthy donors and cancer patients. TCRdb's copy holds only in-frame clones and misses some; the assay was immunoSEQ multiplex PCR. The table lists some 410,000 clones, 80% to 95% of them singletons. Sequenced: PBMCs. These TCRs come from a man aged 35 to 55 with head and neck cancer.

This chain connects TRBV27 to TRBJ2-4; 7 positions agree with TRBD1. CDR3 length: 16 residues. V dropped 4 bases and J dropped 8; count of bases not matched to a gene: 14. The germline V gene has CDR1 MNHEY and CDR2 SMNVEV (reference sequence). In DNA form, the CDR3 reads TGTGCCAGCAGTTCAGACCTCACAGGGGCGAAGGACATTCAGTACTTC. Its translation: CASSSDLTGAKDIQYF.

V is TRBV9 and J is TRBJ2-1; D perhaps matches TRBD1 (6 bases). Per the germline V gene, CDR1 is SGDLS and CDR2 is YYNGEE. The CDR3 runs to 15 residues. V shed 4 bases and J shed 4 bases, with 15 bases lying between them. The CDR3 DNA reads as TGTGCCAGCAGCCCATGGGACACCGGATACAATGAGCAGTTCTTC. It codes for CASSPWDTGYNEQFF.

The table lists this clone with a count of one. V and J are TRBV28 and TRBJ2-7; D is uncertain. The germline V gene encodes CDR1 MDHEN and CDR2 SYDVKM. Trimming removed 4 bases at V and 2 bases at J, with 6 bases between. CDR3 length equals 12 residues. DNA for the CDR3: TGTGCCAGCAGTTACCAGACCTACGAGCAGTACTTC. It is translated as CASSYQTYEQYF.

The chain employs TRBV19 and TRBJ2-3, with D possibly being TRBD1 or TRBD2 (5 bases each). This CDR3 comprises 14 residues. The germline V gene has CDR1 LNHDA and CDR2 SQIVND (reference sequence). Trimming pared 2 bases from V and 4 bases from J, leaving 10 bases between. The CDR3 DNA reads TGTGCCAGTAGTATATCTGAGGGGTCAGATACGCAGTATTTT. It is translated as CASSISEGSDTQYF.

The CDR3 sequence is CASSQVLFGDEQYF. The CDR3 DNA follows: TGCGCCAGCAGCCAAGTGTTGTTTGGGGACGAGCAGTACTTC. V gene TRBV4-3 combines with J gene TRBJ2-7; D is uncertain. Germline-derived CDR1 and CDR2 are LGHNA and YSLEER. V lost 1 base and J lost 5, with 12 bases in between. The CDR3 length is 14 residues.

In the case of this clone: In the same sample, other DNA sequences code for this CDR3. This chain uses TRBV3-1 (or the pseudogene TRBV3-2) with TRBJ1-5; no firm D call. The V gene's germline CDR1 is LGHDT and CDR2 YNNKEL (reference sequence). Deletions cut 0 bases from V and 4 bases from J, with 10 bases between. The CDR3 has 15 amino acids. CDR3: CASSQDSTFNQPQHF. CDR3 sequence (DNA): TGTGCCAGCAGCCAAGATAGTACATTTAATCAGCCCCAGCATTTT.

The genes are TRBV7-8 and TRBJ2-3; 8 bases are a match to TRBD2. The V and J ends lost 1 base and 5 bases, in that order; junction bases with no gene match: 14. The CDR3 totals 18 residues. CDR1 SGHVS and CDR2 FQNEAQ come from the germline V gene. CDR3 nucleotide sequence: TGTGCCAGCAGCTTAGGCCCGAAGGGAGCGGGAGCCGGAGATACGCAGTATTTT. This gives the protein CASSLGPKGAGAGDTQYF.

As DNA, the CDR3 is TGTGCCAGCAGCTTAGGGGTCCGGGGTTTGGAGACCCAGTACTTC. Encoded protein: CASSLGVRGLETQYF. The chain employs TRBV7-9 and TRBJ2-5; D is perhaps TRBD2 (5 bases). V dropped 1 base and J dropped 5 bases, with 14 bases sitting between them. This CDR3 comprises 15 residues. Germline V gives CDR1 SEHNR, CDR2 FQNEAQ (reference sequence).

The chain employs TRBV2 and TRBJ2-5; D may be TRBD1 (6 bases). This CDR3 is built from 20 residues. Trimming removed 0 bases at V and 5 bases at J, with 28 bases between. Germline-derived CDR1 and CDR2 are SNHLY and FYNNEI. The CDR3 protein is CASSEASGQGLRGYSETQYF. The CDR3 DNA sequence: TGTGCCAGCAGTGAAGCCTCCGGGCAGGGGCTAAGGGGCTACTCGGAGACCCAGTACTTC. The full variable domain, in which reference TRBV2 and TRBJ2-5 provide the parts outside the CDR3, is EPEVTQTPSHQVTQMGQEVILRCVPISNHLYFYWYRQILGQKVEFLVSFYNNEISEKSEIFDDQFSVERPDGSNFTLKIRSTKLEDSAMYFCASSEASGQGLRGYSETQYFGPGTRLLVL.

Notes on this clone: Other DNA sequences in the sample encode the same CDR3. The V gene is TRBV12-3 or TRBV12-4, the J gene TRBJ1-2; TRBD1 agrees at 7 bases. This CDR3 has 13 amino acids. Trimming cost V 2 bases and J 3 bases; bases outside gene matches: 0. In DNA, the CDR3 is TGTGCCAGCAGTTTAACAGGGGACTATGGCTACACCTTC. Its protein product is CASSLTGDYGYTF.

The rearrangement links TRBV19 to TRBJ1-1, with D hard to call. Germline V gives CDR1 LNHDA, CDR2 SQIVND (reference sequence). V was pared by 7 bases and J by 7 bases, with 25 bases between. The CDR3 length is 16 residues. CDR3 sequence: CASTERRTPGENEAFF. In DNA, the CDR3 is TGTGCCAGTACAGAAAGACGGACTCCCGGAGAGAATGAAGCTTTCTTT. Based on the CDR3 plus reference TRBV19 and TRBJ1-1, the full variable domain is DGGITQSPKYLFRKEGQNVTLSCEQNLNHDAMYWYRQDPGQGLRLIYYSQIVNDFQKGDIAEGYSVSREKKESFPLTVTSAQKNPTAFYLCASTERRTPGENEAFFGQGTRLTVV.

This clone was counted a single time. This sequence joins TRBV5-6 and TRBJ2-7; possible D gene TRBD1, 6 bases. CDR3 length equals 11 residues. Germline V gene lookup returns CDR1 SGHDT and CDR2 YYEEEE. The V end lost 5 bases, the J end lost 8 bases, and 11 bases lay between the germline ends. The CDR3 loop is CASSSQGQQYF. The CDR3 nucleotides read TGTGCCAGCAGTTCACAGGGACAGCAGTACTTC.

The gene calls are TRBV7-2 and TRBJ2-7; possibly TRBD1 for D (5 bases). The CDR3 contains 14 residues. CDR1 and CDR2 (germline): SGHTA, FQGNSA. The germline V and J ends were trimmed by 1 base and 6 bases, with 13 bases remaining between them. CDR3 nucleotide sequence: TGTGCCAGCAGCTTAGATTGGGGCTCGGGCGAGCAGTACTTC. It specifies CASSLDWGSGEQYF.

A single count supports this clone. This chain uses TRBV19 with TRBJ2-1; 9 bases line up with TRBD2. The germline V gene encodes CDR1 LNHDA and CDR2 SQIVND (reference sequence). The CDR3 sequence is 16 residues long. V shed 2 bases, J shed 4 bases, and the junction held 6 bases outside the gene matches. The CDR3 reads CASSISSGVKYNEQFF. The CDR3 DNA reads as TGTGCCAGTAGTATATCTAGCGGGGTTAAATACAATGAGCAGTTCTTC.

This chain connects TRBV7-6 to TRBJ2-5; TRBD2 aligns across 15 bases. V trimming: 3 bases; J trimming: 1 base; junction bases outside the gene matches: 3. The V gene's germline CDR1 is SGHVS and CDR2 FNYEAQ. The CDR3 runs to 17 residues. The CDR3 DNA is TGTGCCAGCAGCTTTGGGACTAGCGGGGGGACCCAAGAGACCCAGTACTTC. Protein product: CASSFGTSGGTQETQYF.

This clone was counted a single time. The chain is built from TRBV25-1 and TRBJ2-7; 7 nucleotides line up with TRBD1. With 4 bases clipped from V and 0 bases from J, the junction kept 15 bases outside the gene matches. The germline V gene encodes CDR1 MGHDK and CDR2 SYGVNS. The CDR3 runs to 18 residues. In DNA form, the CDR3 reads TGTGCCAGCAGTGTATCGGGACAGCCTTCCTGGGCCTCCTACGAGCAGTACTTC. It translates to CASSVSGQPSWASYEQYF.

V usage is TRBV30 and J usage is TRBJ1-4, with D unclear. The germline CDR1 and CDR2 sequences are GTSNPN and SVGIG (reference sequence). The V end was cut by 2 bases, the J end by 8 bases, with 9 bases between. This CDR3 spans 12 amino acids. In nucleotides, the CDR3 is TGTGCCTGGAGTTTTTACGGGGAAAAACTGTTTTTT. Amino acid sequence: CAWSFYGEKLFF. Variable domain in full (rest from reference TRBV30 and TRBJ1-4): SQTIHQWPATLVQPVGSPLSLECTVEGTSNPNLYWYRQAAGRGLQLLFYSVGIGQISSEVPQNLSASRPQDRQFILSSKKLLLSDSGFYLCAWSFYGEKLFFGSGTQLSVL.

V gene TRBV2 combines with J gene TRBJ1-1; D uncertain. Between the trimmed V and J ends, which lost 4 bases and 0 bases, there was a span of 6 bases. Per the germline V gene, CDR1 is SNHLY and CDR2 is FYNNEI. The CDR3 runs to 13 residues. Here the CDR3 DNA reads TGTGCCAGCAGTGTATGGATGAACACTGAAGCTTTCTTT. Its translation is CASSVWMNTEAFF.

Here the CDR3 DNA reads TGTGCCAGCAGCTTGCGGGGGGGCGCAGATACGCAGTATTTT. This encodes CASSLRGGADTQYF. The V call is TRBV5-4, the J call TRBJ2-3; 8 positions match TRBD2. The CDR3 consists of 14 residues. The V and J ends lost 1 base and 4 bases, in that order; junction bases with no gene match: 2. From germline, CDR1 is SGHNT and CDR2 YYREEE (reference sequence).

V usage is TRBV7-9 and J usage is TRBJ1-5; a possible D gene is TRBD1 (5 bases). The germline V and J ends were trimmed by 5 bases and 5 bases, with 13 bases remaining between them. Germline CDR1 and CDR2: SEHNR and FQNEAQ (reference sequence). This CDR3 has 14 residues. As DNA, the CDR3 is TGTGCCAGCAGCCAAGACGGACACGATCAGCCCCAGCATTTT. Its translation: CASSQDGHDQPQHF.

This clone was counted between two and nine times. J is TRBJ2-7 and V is TRBV19; TRBD2 is a possible D gene (5 bases). Per germline, CDR1 LNHDA and CDR2 SQIVND (reference sequence). V lost 7 bases and J lost 3, with 13 bases in between. This CDR3 contains 13 residues. DNA of the CDR3: TGTGCCAGTAACGCAGACGGGGACTACGAGCAGTACTTC. It is translated as CASNADGDYEQYF.

The chain combines TRBV5-6 with TRBJ2-7, with a possible D match to TRBD1 (5 bases). Germline CDR1 SGHDT, CDR2 YYEEEE. Trimming cost V 4 bases and J 7 bases, with 18 bases left between them. The CDR3 sequence is 14 residues long. CDR3 coding DNA: TGTGCCAGCAGCCCCCGGCAGGGCCGTGGGGAGCAGTACTTC. The encoded protein is CASSPRQGRGEQYF.

The chain combines TRBV24-1 with TRBJ2-2; 11 bases map to TRBD1. Germline V gene lookup returns CDR1 KGHDR and CDR2 SFDVKD. V trimming: 3 bases; J trimming: 4 bases; junction bases outside the gene matches: 6. The CDR3 contains 17 residues. The CDR3 loop is CATSDADRGLGTGELFF. The CDR3 DNA sequence: TGTGCCACCAGTGATGCGGACAGGGGGCTAGGCACCGGGGAGCTGTTTTTT.

V is TRBV28 and J is TRBJ1-6, with D possibly being TRBD1 (5 bases). This CDR3 is 13 amino acids long. Trimming cost V 11 bases and J 6 bases, with 14 bases left between them. The germline V gene encodes CDR1 MDHEN and CDR2 SYDVKM. The CDR3 protein is CAAGLVGNSPLHF. The CDR3 region has the DNA TGTGCCGCGGGGCTCGTCGGTAATTCACCCCTCCACTTT.

The CDR3 bases are TGTGCCACCAGCAGAGATCTAGAAGGATGGGGCACTGAAGCTTTCTTT. Translating gives CATSRDLEGWGTEAFF. The V gene is TRBV15, the J gene TRBJ1-1; D is ambiguous. This CDR3 region has 16 residues. Per the germline V gene, CDR1 is LNHNV and CDR2 is YYDKDF (reference sequence). The V end lost 0 bases, the J end lost 4 bases, and 15 bases lay between the germline ends.

The chain links TRBV4-2 to TRBJ2-7; 7 bases are shared with TRBD2. From germline, CDR1 is LGHNA and CDR2 YNFKEQ. With 1 base clipped from V and 6 bases from J, the junction kept 9 bases outside the gene matches. There are 15 residues in the CDR3. The CDR3 reads CASSQVYRGVPEQYF. Written as DNA, the CDR3 is TGTGCCAGCAGCCAAGTGTACCGGGGGGTTCCCGAGCAGTACTTC.

The chain links TRBV29-1 to TRBJ1-1, with no clear D. V was pared by 7 bases and J by 1 base, with 4 bases between. This CDR3 has 10 residues. Germline values: CDR1 SQVTM, CDR2 ANQGSEA. The CDR3 spells CSGANTEAFF. DNA for the CDR3: TGCAGCGGAGCGAACACTGAAGCTTTCTTT.

This clone was recorded once. J is TRBJ2-7 and V is TRBV28, with TRBD1 as a possible D gene (6 bases). Looked up from germline, CDR1 is MDHEN and CDR2 is SYDVKM. This CDR3 is 14 amino acids long. Trimming took off 5 bases at V and 3 bases at J, with 14 bases between the two ends. Here the CDR3 reads CASSLQGENYEQYF. The CDR3 coding sequence is TGTGCCAGCAGTCTACAGGGAGAAAACTACGAGCAGTACTTC.

This clone was found once. The V gene is TRBV19, the J gene TRBJ1-2; TRBD1 aligns across 8 bases. Trimming took 3 bases from V and 2 from J; bases not matched to a gene: 2. Germline V CDR1 and CDR2: LNHDA, SQIVND (reference sequence). This CDR3 has 14 amino acids. The CDR3 loop reads CASSMRTGNYGYTF. The DNA of the CDR3 is TGTGCCAGTAGTATGAGGACAGGGAACTATGGCTACACCTTC.

The chain uses TRBV28 and TRBJ1-5; TRBD1 is a possible D gene (6 bases). Germline CDR1 and CDR2: MDHEN and SYDVKM. V lost 7 bases to trimming and J lost 1 base, with 11 bases between them. The CDR3 spans 14 residues. The CDR3 DNA sequence: TGTGCCAGCAACATGGGGGGCAGCAATCAGCCCCAGCATTTT. Translation: CASNMGGSNQPQHF.

This clone occurred once. V gene TRBV28 combines with J gene TRBJ1-2, with 8 bases identical to TRBD1. Germline CDR1 and CDR2: MDHEN and SYDVKM. This CDR3 has 14 residues. V lost 3 bases, J lost 5 bases, and 5 bases stayed unmatched. This CDR3 reads CASSFGTGRYGYTF. CDR3 sequence (DNA): TGTGCCAGCAGTTTCGGGACAGGCAGATATGGCTACACCTTC.